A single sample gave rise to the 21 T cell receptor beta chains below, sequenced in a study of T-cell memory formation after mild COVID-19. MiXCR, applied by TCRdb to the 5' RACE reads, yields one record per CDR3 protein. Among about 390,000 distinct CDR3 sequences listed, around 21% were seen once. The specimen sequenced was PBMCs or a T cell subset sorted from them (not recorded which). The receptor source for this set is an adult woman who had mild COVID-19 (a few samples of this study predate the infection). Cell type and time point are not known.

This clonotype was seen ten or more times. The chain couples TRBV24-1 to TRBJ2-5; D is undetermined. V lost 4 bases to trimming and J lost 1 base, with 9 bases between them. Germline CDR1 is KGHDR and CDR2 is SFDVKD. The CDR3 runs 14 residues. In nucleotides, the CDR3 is TGTGCCACCAGTGAAACGACGTTCCAAGAGACCCAGTACTTC. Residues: CATSETTFQETQYF.

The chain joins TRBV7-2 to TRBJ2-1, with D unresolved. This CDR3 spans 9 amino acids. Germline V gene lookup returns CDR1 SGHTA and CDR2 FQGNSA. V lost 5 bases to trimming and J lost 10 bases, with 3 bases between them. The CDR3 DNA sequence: TGTGCCAGCAGCGACGAGCAGTTCTTC. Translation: CASSDEQFF. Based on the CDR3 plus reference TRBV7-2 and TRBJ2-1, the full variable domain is GAGVSQSPSNKVTEKGKDVELRCDPISGHTALYWYRQSLGQGLEFLIYFQGNSAPDKSGLPSDRFSAERTGGSVSTLTIQRTQQEDSAVYLCASSDEQFFGPGTRLTVL.

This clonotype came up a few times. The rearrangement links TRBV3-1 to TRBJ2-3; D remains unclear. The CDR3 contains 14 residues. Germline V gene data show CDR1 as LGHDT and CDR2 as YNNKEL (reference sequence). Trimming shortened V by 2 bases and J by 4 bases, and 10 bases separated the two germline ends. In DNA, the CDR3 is TGTGCCAGCAGCCAAACGGTGATGGCAGATACGCAGTATTTT. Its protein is CASSQTVMADTQYF.

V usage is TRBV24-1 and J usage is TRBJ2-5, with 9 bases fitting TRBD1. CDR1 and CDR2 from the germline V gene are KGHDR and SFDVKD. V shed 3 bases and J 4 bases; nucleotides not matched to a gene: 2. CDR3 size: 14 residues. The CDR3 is CATSDDRGGETQYF. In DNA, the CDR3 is TGTGCCACCAGTGATGACAGGGGGGGAGAGACCCAGTACTTC.

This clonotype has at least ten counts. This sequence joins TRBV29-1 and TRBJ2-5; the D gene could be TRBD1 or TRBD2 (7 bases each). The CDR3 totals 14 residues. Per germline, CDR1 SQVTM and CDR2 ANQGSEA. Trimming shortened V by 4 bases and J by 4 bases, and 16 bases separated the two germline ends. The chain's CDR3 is CSVVGSGGGETQYF. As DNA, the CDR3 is TGCAGCGTTGTAGGATCAGGGGGGGGAGAGACCCAGTACTTC.

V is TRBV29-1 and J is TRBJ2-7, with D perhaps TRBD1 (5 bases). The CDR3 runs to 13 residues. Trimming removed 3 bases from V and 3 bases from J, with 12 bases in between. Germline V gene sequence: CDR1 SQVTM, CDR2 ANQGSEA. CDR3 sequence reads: CSVDLGDHYEQYF. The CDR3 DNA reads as TGCAGCGTTGATTTAGGGGATCACTACGAGCAGTACTTC.

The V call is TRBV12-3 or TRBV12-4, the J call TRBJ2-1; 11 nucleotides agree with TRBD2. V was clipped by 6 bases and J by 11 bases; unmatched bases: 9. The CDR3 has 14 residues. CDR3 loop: CASRPPGLAVQQFF. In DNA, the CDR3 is TGTGCCAGCAGGCCGCCGGGACTAGCGGTCCAGCAGTTCTTC.

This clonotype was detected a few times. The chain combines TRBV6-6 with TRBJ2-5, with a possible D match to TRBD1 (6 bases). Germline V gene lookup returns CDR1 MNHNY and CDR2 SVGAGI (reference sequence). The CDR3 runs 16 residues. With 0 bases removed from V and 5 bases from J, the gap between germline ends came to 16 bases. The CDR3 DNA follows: TGTGCCAGCAGTTACTCCGGGACAAATATCCGGGAGACCCAGTACTTC. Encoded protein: CASSYSGTNIRETQYF.

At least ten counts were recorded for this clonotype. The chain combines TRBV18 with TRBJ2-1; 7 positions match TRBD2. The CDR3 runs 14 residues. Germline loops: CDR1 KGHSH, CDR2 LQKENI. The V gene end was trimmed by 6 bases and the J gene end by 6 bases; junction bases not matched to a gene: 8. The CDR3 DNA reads TGTGCCAGCTCGCAGACCGGGACTACCAATGAGCAGTTCTTC. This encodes CASSQTGTTNEQFF.

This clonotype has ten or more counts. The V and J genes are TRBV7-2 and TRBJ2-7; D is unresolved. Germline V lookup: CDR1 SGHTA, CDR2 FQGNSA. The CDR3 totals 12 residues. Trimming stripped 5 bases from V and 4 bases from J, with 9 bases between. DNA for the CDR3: TGTGCCAGCAGCCCTGGTCTTTACGAGCAGTACTTC. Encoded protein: CASSPGLYEQYF.

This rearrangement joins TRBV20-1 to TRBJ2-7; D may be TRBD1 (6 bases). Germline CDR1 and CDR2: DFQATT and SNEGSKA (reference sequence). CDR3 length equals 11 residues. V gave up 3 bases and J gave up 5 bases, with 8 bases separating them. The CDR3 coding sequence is TGCAGTGCTAGCTGGGGGCACGAGCAGTACTTC. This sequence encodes CSASWGHEQYF.

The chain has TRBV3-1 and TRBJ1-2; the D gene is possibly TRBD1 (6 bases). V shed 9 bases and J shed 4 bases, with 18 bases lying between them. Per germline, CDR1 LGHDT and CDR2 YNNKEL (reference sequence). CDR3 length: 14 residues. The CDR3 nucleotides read TGTGCCAGAAGTCAGGGGACCGCCCGCTATGGCTACACCTTC. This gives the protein CARSQGTARYGYTF.

CDR3: CASRWGAGRSSYNEQFF. Written as DNA, the CDR3 is TGTGCCAGCAGGTGGGGAGCGGGGCGTAGCTCCTACAATGAGCAGTTCTTC. This chain joins TRBV6-2 or TRBV6-3 and TRBJ2-1; 7 bases line up with TRBD2. V gave up 6 bases and J gave up 0 bases; unmatched junction bases: 11. The CDR3 has 17 residues. The germline V gene has CDR1 MNHEY and CDR2 SVGEGT.

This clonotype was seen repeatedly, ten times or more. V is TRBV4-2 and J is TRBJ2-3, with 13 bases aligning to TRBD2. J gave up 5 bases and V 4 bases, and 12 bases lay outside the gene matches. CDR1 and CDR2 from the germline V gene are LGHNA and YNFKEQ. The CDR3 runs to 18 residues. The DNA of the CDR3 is TGTGCCAGCAGCCGCGGAAGCTCCGGGACTAGCGGGGAAGATACGCAGTATTTT. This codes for CASSRGSSGTSGEDTQYF.

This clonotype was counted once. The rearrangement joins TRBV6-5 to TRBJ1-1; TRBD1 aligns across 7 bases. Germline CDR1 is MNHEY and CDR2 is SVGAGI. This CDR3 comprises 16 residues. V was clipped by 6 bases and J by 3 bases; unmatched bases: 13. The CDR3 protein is CASSSRPGQSDTEAFF. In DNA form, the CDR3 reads TGTGCCAGCAGCTCCCGCCCGGGACAGTCGGACACTGAAGCTTTCTTT.

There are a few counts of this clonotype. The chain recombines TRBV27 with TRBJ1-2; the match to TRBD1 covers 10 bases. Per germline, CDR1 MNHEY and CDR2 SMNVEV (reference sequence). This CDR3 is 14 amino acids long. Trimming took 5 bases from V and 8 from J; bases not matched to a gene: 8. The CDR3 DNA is TGTGCCAGCAGTCCCACCGGGACAGGGGTCGGCTACACCTTC. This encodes CASSPTGTGVGYTF.

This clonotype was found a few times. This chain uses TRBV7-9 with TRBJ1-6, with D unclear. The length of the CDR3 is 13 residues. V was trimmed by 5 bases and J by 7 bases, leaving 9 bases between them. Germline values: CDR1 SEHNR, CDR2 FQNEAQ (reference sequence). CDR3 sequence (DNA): TGTGCCAGCAGCCCGGCTGCGAATTCACCCCTCCACTTT. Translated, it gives CASSPAANSPLHF. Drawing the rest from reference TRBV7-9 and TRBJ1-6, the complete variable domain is DTGVSQNPRHKITKRGQNVTFRCDPISEHNRLYWYRQTLGQGPEFLTYFQNEAQLEKSRLLSDRFSAERPKGSFSTLEIQRTEQGDSAMYLCASSPAANSPLHFGNGTRLTVT.

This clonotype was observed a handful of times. CDR3: CSARDPDRGTDGYEQYF. The CDR3 region has the DNA TGCAGTGCTAGAGACCCAGACAGGGGCACGGACGGATACGAGCAGTACTTC. This chain joins TRBV20-1 and TRBJ2-7, with 8 nucleotides matching TRBD1. The V gene's germline CDR1 is DFQATT and CDR2 SNEGSKA (reference sequence). Losses at the gene ends were 0 bases for V and 4 bases for J; bases not matched to a gene: 14. The CDR3 consists of 17 residues.

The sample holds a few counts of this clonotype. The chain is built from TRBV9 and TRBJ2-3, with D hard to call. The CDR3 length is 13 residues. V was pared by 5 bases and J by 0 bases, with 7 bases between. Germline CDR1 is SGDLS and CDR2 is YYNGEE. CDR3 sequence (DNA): TGTGCCAGCAGATCCGCTAGCACAGATACGCAGTATTTT. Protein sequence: CASRSASTDTQYF.

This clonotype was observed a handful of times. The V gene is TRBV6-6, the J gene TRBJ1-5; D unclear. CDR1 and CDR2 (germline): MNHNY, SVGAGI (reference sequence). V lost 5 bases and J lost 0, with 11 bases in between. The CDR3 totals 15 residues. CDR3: CASSLGRVSNQPQHF. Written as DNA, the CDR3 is TGTGCCAGCAGTCTAGGTCGGGTTAGCAATCAGCCCCAGCATTTT.

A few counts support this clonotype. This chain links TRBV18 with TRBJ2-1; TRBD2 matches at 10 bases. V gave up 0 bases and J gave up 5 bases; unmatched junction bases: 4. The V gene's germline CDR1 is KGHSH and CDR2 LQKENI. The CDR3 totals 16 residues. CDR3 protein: CASSPPSLAGNNEQFF. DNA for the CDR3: TGTGCCAGCTCACCACCGTCACTAGCGGGAAACAATGAGCAGTTCTTC.